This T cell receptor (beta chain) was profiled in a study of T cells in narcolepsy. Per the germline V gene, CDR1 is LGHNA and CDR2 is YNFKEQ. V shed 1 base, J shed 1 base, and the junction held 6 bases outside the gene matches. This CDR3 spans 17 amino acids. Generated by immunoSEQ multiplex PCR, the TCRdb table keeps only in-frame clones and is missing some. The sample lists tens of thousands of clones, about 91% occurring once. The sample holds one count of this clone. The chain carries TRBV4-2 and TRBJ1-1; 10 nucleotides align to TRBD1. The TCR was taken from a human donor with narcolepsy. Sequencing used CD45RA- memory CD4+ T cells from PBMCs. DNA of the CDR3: TGTGCCAGCAGCCAAGGGACAGGGGGTCTGAGGAACACTGAAGCTTTCTTT. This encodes CASSQGTGGLRNTEAFF.